This T cell receptor beta chain was profiled in a study of T cell responses to AZD1222 COVID-19 vaccine. Looking at the study overall: Recipients boosted at about 4 weeks or about 12 weeks are pooled.

The CDR3 is made up of 14 amino acids. V was clipped by 0 bases and J by 8 bases, with 13 bases between them. The germline V gene has CDR1 MNHNY and CDR2 SVGAGI (reference sequence). Study outcomes and limitations: Just a handful of people given AZD1222 tested seropositive at baseline. A mostly white British donor set with more females was recruited, and clonal diversity was possibly underestimated.

Method: immunoSEQ multiplex PCR; TCRdb's copy keeps in-frame clones and lacks some. This table holds approximately 91,000 clones, roughly 84% found once. This clone was detected only once. The antigen remains unidentified. This TCR was recovered from an adult in good health. This chain joins TRBV6-6 and TRBJ1-2; a weak D match, TRBD1 (5 bases). Material: peripheral blood, obtained on day 0 of AZD1222 vaccination. The CDR3 reads CASSYSGGGDGYTF. Here the CDR3 DNA reads TGTGCCAGCAGTTACTCGGGGGGAGGAGACGGCTACACCTTC.